Listed below are T cell receptor beta chains from one sample, sequenced in a study of response to subunit inactivated influenza vaccine. TCRdb called the RT-PCR reads again in MiXCR, with one record for every CDR3 protein. The sample lists approximately 500,000 distinct CDR3 sequences, 10% to 15% occurring once. Here the sequenced sample was PBMCs from blood, taken roughly 47 days after vaccination. Receptors originate from a man aged 45-65 years who received an inactivated influenza vaccine. CDR3s include the opening cysteine and the closing phenylalanine or tryptophan. The order of the fields is V gene, clone size, D gene, J gene, CDR3 DNA, CDR3 protein. The D gene is left open where the match is weak. Some rows mark clone size as missing; the rest say once, few, many or name a class of expanded clone.

V gene: TRBV29-1
clone size: .
D gene: TRBD1
J gene: TRBJ1-1
CDR3 DNA: TGCAGCGCCTGTACCGGGACAGGGGGTTGGACTGAAGCTTTCTTT
CDR3 protein: CSACTGTGGWTEAFF

V gene: TRBV5-1
clone size: .
D gene: TRBD2
J gene: TRBJ2-1
CDR3 DNA: TGCGCCAGCAGCTTGGGGACAGCGGGGGGGCAGAATGAGCAGTTCTTC
CDR3 protein: CASSLGTAGGQNEQFF

V gene: TRBV28
clone size: few
D gene: .
J gene: TRBJ1-1
CDR3 DNA: TGTGCCAGCAGTTGGTTCGGGGGCATGAACACTGAAGCTTTCTTT
CDR3 protein: CASSWFGGMNTEAFF

V gene: TRBV29-1
clone size: .
D gene: .
J gene: TRBJ2-2
CDR3 DNA: TGCAGCGCGAGACAGGATTTATACACCGGGGAGCTGTTTTTT
CDR3 protein: CSARQDLYTGELFF

V gene: TRBV6-5
clone size: .
D gene: .
J gene: TRBJ2-7
CDR3 DNA: TGTGCCAGCAGTTACGACGAGCGAAAGTACGAGCAGTACTTC
CDR3 protein: CASSYDERKYEQYF

V gene: TRBV20-1
clone size: many
D gene: TRBD2
J gene: TRBJ2-1
CDR3 DNA: TGCAGTGCTAGGGCGAGTGGGAGGGCCTACAATGAGCAGTTCTTC
CDR3 protein: CSARASGRAYNEQFF

V gene: TRBV7-6
clone size: few
D gene: TRBD2
J gene: TRBJ2-3
CDR3 DNA: TGTGCCAGCAGCTTAGTAGCGGGGGAGGCAGATACGCAGTATTTT
CDR3 protein: CASSLVAGEADTQYF

V gene: TRBV6-5
clone size: .
D gene: TRBD1
J gene: TRBJ1-2
CDR3 DNA: TGTGCCAGCAGTTACACATTAGACAGGGGGAACTATGGCTACACCTTC
CDR3 protein: CASSYTLDRGNYGYTF

V gene: TRBV11-2
clone size: few
D gene: TRBD2
J gene: TRBJ2-3
CDR3 DNA: TGTGCCAGCAGCTTAGAACCAGCGGGGGGGCTTGATACGCAGTATTTT
CDR3 protein: CASSLEPAGGLDTQYF

V gene: TRBV7-9
clone size: many
D gene: .
J gene: TRBJ2-1
CDR3 DNA: TGTGCCAGCAGGTCCGGGACTCATAACAATGAGCAGTTCTTC
CDR3 protein: CASRSGTHNNEQFF

V gene: TRBV7-2
clone size: few
D gene: TRBD2
J gene: TRBJ2-3
CDR3 DNA: TGTGCCAGCAGCTCAGCGGGGGGACCAACCACAGATACGCAGTATTTT
CDR3 protein: CASSSAGGPTTDTQYF

V gene: TRBV27
clone size: many
D gene: .
J gene: TRBJ1-1
CDR3 DNA: TGTGCCAGCAGTTTAAGTAGAGGGACTGAAGCTTTCTTT
CDR3 protein: CASSLSRGTEAFF

V gene: TRBV5-6
clone size: .
D gene: .
J gene: TRBJ1-5
CDR3 DNA: TGTGCCAGCAGCTTGTCCCCCGGCCGACCCCAATTTAGCAATCAGCCCCAGCATTTT
CDR3 protein: CASSLSPGRPQFSNQPQHF

V gene: TRBV10-3
clone size: many
D gene: .
J gene: TRBJ2-7
CDR3 DNA: TGTGCCATCAGTGAAGGTCGCAATCGGGGCAATTACGAGCAGTACTTC
CDR3 protein: CAISEGRNRGNYEQYF

V gene: TRBV2
clone size: many
D gene: .
J gene: TRBJ2-1
CDR3 DNA: TGTGCCAGTGAAGGGGTTGAGCAGTTCTTC
CDR3 protein: CASEGVEQFF

V gene: TRBV3-1
clone size: .
D gene: .
J gene: TRBJ1-6
CDR3 DNA: TGTGCCAGCAGCCCCTCGTTGAATTCACCCCTCCACTTT
CDR3 protein: CASSPSLNSPLHF

V gene: TRBV4-3
clone size: .
D gene: .
J gene: TRBJ1-6
CDR3 DNA: TGCGCCAGCAGCCAAGATCGGGGGATTTCACCCCTCCACTTT
CDR3 protein: CASSQDRGISPLHF

V gene: TRBV5-1
clone size: few
D gene: .
J gene: TRBJ2-1
CDR3 DNA: TGCGCCAGCGGGGACTTGTTAGGCGATGAGCAGTTCTTC
CDR3 protein: CASGDLLGDEQFF

V gene: TRBV6-1
clone size: few
D gene: .
J gene: TRBJ1-2
CDR3 DNA: TGTGCCAGCAGTGATGGAGGGGGCTATGGCTACACCTTC
CDR3 protein: CASSDGGGYGYTF

V gene: TRBV4-3
clone size: few
D gene: .
J gene: TRBJ2-1
CDR3 DNA: TGCGCCAGCAGCCAACGCACGAGAGGACTATACAATGAGCAGTTCTTC
CDR3 protein: CASSQRTRGLYNEQFF

V gene: TRBV15
clone size: many
D gene: .
J gene: TRBJ2-7
CDR3 DNA: TGTGCCACCAGCAGAGATACGGGAAGCTCCTACGAGCAGTACTTC
CDR3 protein: CATSRDTGSSYEQYF

V gene: TRBV20-1
clone size: few
D gene: TRBD1
J gene: TRBJ2-7
CDR3 DNA: TGCTGTGCTAGAGCTCCCGGGGGACAGGGGTCCCACGAGCAGTACTTC
CDR3 protein: CCARAPGGQGSHEQYF

V gene: TRBV12-3/TRBV12-4
clone size: .
D gene: TRBD2
J gene: TRBJ2-7
CDR3 DNA: TGTGCCAGCAGTTCCTGGACTAGCGGGGGTGGGGAGCAGTACTTC
CDR3 protein: CASSSWTSGGGEQYF

V gene: TRBV20-1
clone size: .
D gene: .
J gene: TRBJ1-1
CDR3 DNA: TGCAGTGCCATGAAAACAGGGATAGTTTCTGAAGCTTTCTTT
CDR3 protein: CSAMKTGIVSEAFF

V gene: TRBV12-3/TRBV12-4
clone size: many
D gene: TRBD1
J gene: TRBJ1-1
CDR3 DNA: TGTGCCAGCAGTTTGACAGGGGCGGCTGAAGCTTTCTTT
CDR3 protein: CASSLTGAAEAFF

V gene: TRBV29-1
clone size: .
D gene: .
J gene: TRBJ1-5
CDR3 DNA: TGCAGCGTGGATACTGATCAGCCCCAGCATTTT
CDR3 protein: CSVDTDQPQHF

V gene: TRBV5-1
clone size: many
D gene: TRBD1
J gene: TRBJ2-1
CDR3 DNA: TGCGCCAGCAGCTTGTTTAGGACAGGGAATGAGCAGTTCTTC
CDR3 protein: CASSLFRTGNEQFF

V gene: TRBV28
clone size: few
D gene: .
J gene: TRBJ1-2
CDR3 DNA: TGTGCCAGCAGTACAGGAACCTTAACCTATGGCTACACCTTC
CDR3 protein: CASSTGTLTYGYTF

V gene: TRBV27
clone size: few
D gene: .
J gene: TRBJ2-5
CDR3 DNA: TGTGCCAGCAGTTTTGGGGTTCAAGAGACCCAGTACTTC
CDR3 protein: CASSFGVQETQYF

V gene: TRBV2
clone size: .
D gene: TRBD1
J gene: TRBJ1-1
CDR3 DNA: TGTGCCAGCAGCGGGGCCTATGGACAGGGGGCAACTGAAGCTTTCTTT
CDR3 protein: CASSGAYGQGATEAFF

V gene: TRBV18
clone size: many
D gene: .
J gene: TRBJ2-7
CDR3 DNA: TGTGCCAGCTCACCAGGGGGCCGTTCCTACGAGCAGTACTTC
CDR3 protein: CASSPGGRSYEQYF

V gene: TRBV12-3/TRBV12-4
clone size: few
D gene: .
J gene: TRBJ2-6
CDR3 DNA: TGTGCCAGCGGACAGCGCGATGGGGCCAACGTCCTGACTTTC
CDR3 protein: CASGQRDGANVLTF

V gene: TRBV4-3
clone size: few
D gene: TRBD1
J gene: TRBJ2-5
CDR3 DNA: TGCGCCAGCAGCCAGGGACAGGGGAAAGGGCAAGAGACCCAGTACTTC
CDR3 protein: CASSQGQGKGQETQYF

V gene: TRBV5-1
clone size: few
D gene: .
J gene: TRBJ1-1
CDR3 DNA: TGCGCCAGCAGGCCGAGCGGGGGGGAAGCTTTCTTT
CDR3 protein: CASRPSGGEAFF

V gene: TRBV20-1
clone size: .
D gene: .
J gene: TRBJ1-6
CDR3 DNA: TGCAGTGCAAAAGGGACGGAAAATTCACCCCTCCACTTT
CDR3 protein: CSAKGTENSPLHF

V gene: TRBV7-2
clone size: .
D gene: TRBD2
J gene: TRBJ2-5
CDR3 DNA: TGTGCCAGCAGCCCCCGACTAGCGGGGGGGCTAGAGACCCAGTACTTC
CDR3 protein: CASSPRLAGGLETQYF

V gene: TRBV12-3/TRBV12-4
clone size: few
D gene: .
J gene: TRBJ1-2
CDR3 DNA: TGTGCCAGCAGTCATGACAGCGGCTATGGCTACACCTTC
CDR3 protein: CASSHDSGYGYTF